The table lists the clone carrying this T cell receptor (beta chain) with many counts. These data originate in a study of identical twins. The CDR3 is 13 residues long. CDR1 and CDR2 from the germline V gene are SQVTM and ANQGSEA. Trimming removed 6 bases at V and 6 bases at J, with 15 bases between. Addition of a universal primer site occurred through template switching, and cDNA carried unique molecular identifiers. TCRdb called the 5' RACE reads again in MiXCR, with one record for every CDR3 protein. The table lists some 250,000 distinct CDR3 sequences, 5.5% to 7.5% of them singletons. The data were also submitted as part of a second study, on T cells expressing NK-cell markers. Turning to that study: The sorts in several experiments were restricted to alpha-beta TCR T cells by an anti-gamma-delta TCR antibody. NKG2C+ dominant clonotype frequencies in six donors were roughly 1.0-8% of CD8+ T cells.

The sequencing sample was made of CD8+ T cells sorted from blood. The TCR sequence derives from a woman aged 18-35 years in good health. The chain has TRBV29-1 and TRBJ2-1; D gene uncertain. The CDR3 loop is CSVPSPAPNEQFF. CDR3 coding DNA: TGCAGCGTGCCTTCTCCTGCGCCCAATGAGCAGTTCTTC.